This entry lists 29 T cell receptor beta chains sequenced from one sample in a study of blood T cell repertoires in COVID-19. Sequencing was performed with immunoSEQ multiplex PCR; in TCRdb, only in-frame clones are kept and a portion is missing. This table has fewer than 110,000 clones, around 82% appearing once. The sequenced sample was peripheral blood. These receptors were collected from a human donor in a cohort sampled during active or convalescent COVID-19.

The chain recombines TRBV19 with TRBJ2-2; TRBD1 matches 7 bases. CDR3 length: 16 residues. CDR1 is LNHDA, CDR2 SQIVND, per germline (reference sequence). V shed 3 bases, J shed 2 bases, and the junction held 6 bases outside the gene matches. The CDR3 sequence is CASSILRDSNTGELFF. CDR3 in DNA: TGTGCCAGTAGTATCCTCCGGGACAGCAACACCGGGGAGCTGTTTTTT.

This chain links TRBV9 with TRBJ2-3; tentatively, D is TRBD2 (5 bases). Germline V gene data show CDR1 as SGDLS and CDR2 as YYNGEE. Trimming took 0 bases from V and 2 from J, leaving 7 bases between them. The CDR3 length is 14 residues. CDR3 region: CASSVAGYTDTQYF. DNA for the CDR3: TGTGCCAGCAGCGTAGCGGGATACACAGATACGCAGTATTTT.

This clone has only a few counts. The CDR3 coding sequence is TGTGCCAGTAGTCCACCGGGACACTGGAGGAATGGCTACACCTTC. This encodes CASSPPGHWRNGYTF. The chain has TRBV19 and TRBJ1-2, with D possibly being TRBD1 (6 bases). Germline V gene data show CDR1 as LNHDA and CDR2 as SQIVND (reference sequence). Deletions cut 5 bases from V and 6 bases from J, with 19 bases between. The CDR3 runs to 15 residues. The full variable domain, with the rest looked up from reference TRBV19 and TRBJ1-2, is DGGITQSPKYLFRKEGQNVTLSCEQNLNHDAMYWYRQDPGQGLRLIYYSQIVNDFQKGDIAEGYSVSREKKESFPLTVTSAQKNPTAFYLCASSPPGHWRNGYTFGSGTRLTVV.

The chain recombines TRBV19 with TRBJ1-4, with D unclear. Trimming cost V 1 base and J 8 bases, with 8 bases left between them. From germline, CDR1 is LNHDA and CDR2 SQIVND (reference sequence). CDR3 length equals 13 residues. The CDR3 sequence is CASSIGSEEKLFF. DNA of the CDR3: TGTGCCAGTAGTATAGGATCTGAGGAAAAACTGTTTTTT. The full variable domain, completed using reference TRBV19 and TRBJ1-4, is DGGITQSPKYLFRKEGQNVTLSCEQNLNHDAMYWYRQDPGQGLRLIYYSQIVNDFQKGDIAEGYSVSREKKESFPLTVTSAQKNPTAFYLCASSIGSEEKLFFGSGTQLSVL.

The chain couples TRBV7-8 to TRBJ1-6; no firm D call. V lost 6 bases to trimming and J lost 0 bases, with 12 bases between them. The CDR3 has 16 residues. Germline V gene data show CDR1 as SGHVS and CDR2 as FQNEAQ. The CDR3 reads CASRPTMSSYNSPLHF. As DNA, the CDR3 is TGTGCCAGCAGACCCACTATGAGCTCCTATAATTCACCCCTCCACTTT.

This rearrangement joins TRBV7-3 to TRBJ1-6, with a tentative D call TRBD1 (6 bases). Trimming took off 5 bases at V and 10 bases at J, with 15 bases between the two ends. The CDR3 runs to 14 residues. From germline, CDR1 is SGHTA and CDR2 FQGTGA. The CDR3 protein is CASSPTGMGSPLHF. CDR3 sequence (DNA): TGTGCCAGCAGCCCTACAGGGATGGGATCACCCCTCCACTTT.

This chain links TRBV3-1 (or the pseudogene TRBV3-2) with TRBJ2-5, with D possibly matching TRBD2 (5 bases). Germline assignment: CDR1 LGHDT and CDR2 YNNKEL (reference sequence). This CDR3 comprises 16 residues. V lost 6 bases and J lost 5, with 22 bases in between. The chain's CDR3 is CASSQTRSGARETQYF. The CDR3 bases are TGTGCCAGCAGTCAAACTAGGAGCGGCGCGCGGGAGACCCAGTACTTC.

The CDR3 region is CASSRDRTGNTIYF. The CDR3, as DNA: TGCGCCAGCAGTCGGGACAGAACTGGAAACACCATATATTTT. The rearrangement links TRBV10-1 to TRBJ1-3, with 7 positions matching TRBD1. Germline CDR1 is WNHNN and CDR2 is SYGVQD (reference sequence). The CDR3 runs to 14 residues. V shed 5 bases and J 2 bases; nucleotides not matched to a gene: 3.

The V call is TRBV11-2, the J call TRBJ2-2; no clear D gene. V dropped 0 bases and J dropped 7 bases, with 6 bases sitting between them. Germline V gene data show CDR1 as SGHAT and CDR2 as FQNNGV. The CDR3 spans 13 residues. The CDR3 loop is CASSLDAVGELFF. CDR3 coding DNA: TGTGCCAGCAGCTTAGATGCGGTCGGGGAGCTGTTTTTT.

The chain uses TRBV19 and TRBJ1-6; the D gene is possibly TRBD1 (6 bases). V was trimmed by 7 bases and J by 10 bases, leaving 14 bases between them. Germline V CDR1 and CDR2: LNHDA, SQIVND (reference sequence). This CDR3 has 13 residues. CDR3 sequence (DNA): TGTGCCAGTACCTGGGACACTGTCTCACCCCTCCACTTT. It encodes CASTWDTVSPLHF.

The rearrangement joins TRBV19 to TRBJ1-3; tentatively, D is TRBD1 (6 bases). The CDR3 has 17 amino acids. V was pared by 5 bases and J by 1 base, with 18 bases between. Germline loops: CDR1 LNHDA, CDR2 SQIVND (reference sequence). CDR3 in amino acids: CASSAYTGSVSGNTIYF. As DNA, the CDR3 is TGTGCCAGTAGTGCCTACACAGGGTCTGTTTCTGGAAACACCATATATTTT.

The chain employs TRBV11-3 and TRBJ1-1; 9 nucleotides agree with TRBD1. Trimming at V came to 5 bases and at J to 3 bases, leaving 7 bases not matched to a gene. CDR3 size: 15 residues. Germline V CDR1 and CDR2: SGHNT, YENEEA. CDR3 nucleotides: TGTGCCAGCAGCCTTACAGGGGGCGCGTACACTGAAGCTTTCTTT. Residues: CASSLTGGAYTEAFF.

This chain links TRBV11-2 with TRBJ2-7, with no clear D. The CDR3 has 13 residues. Germline CDR1 and CDR2: SGHAT and FQNNGV. Trimming removed 0 bases from V and 5 bases from J, with 8 bases in between. The CDR3 region has the DNA TGTGCCAGCAGCTTAGACAGGTCGGACGAGCAGTACTTC. Amino acids: CASSLDRSDEQYF. The complete variable domain, with remaining parts taken from reference TRBV11-2 and TRBJ2-7, reads EAGVAQSPRYKIIEKRQSVAFWCNPISGHATLYWYQQILGQGPKLLIQFQNNGVVDDSQLPKDRFSAERLKGVDSTLKIQPAKLEDSAVYLCASSLDRSDEQYFGPGTRLTVT.

The chain links TRBV18 to TRBJ2-7, with 8 bases lining up with TRBD1. The V gene's germline CDR1 is KGHSH and CDR2 LQKENI. Trimming removed 4 bases from V and 0 bases from J; junction bases left unmatched: 11. The CDR3 covers 17 residues. CDR3 sequence reads: CASSRGTGERSSYEQYF. CDR3 nucleotides: TGTGCCAGCTCACGTGGGACAGGTGAACGGAGCTCCTACGAGCAGTACTTC.

Here the CDR3 DNA reads TGTGCCAGCAGTTACTCGACAGGGAACACTGAAGCTTTCTTT. This sequence encodes CASSYSTGNTEAFF. This chain connects TRBV6-5 to TRBJ1-1, with D possibly being TRBD1 (6 bases). Germline lookup yields CDR1 MNHEY and CDR2 SVGAGI. The CDR3 sequence is 14 residues long. With 0 bases removed from V and 1 base from J, the gap between germline ends came to 6 bases.

Regarding this clone: The DNA is omitted, as the CDR3 cannot be located on it reliably, and the CDR3 follows TCRdb's listing. The chain couples TRBV7-9 to TRBJ1-2; the D call in the table, TRBD1, was not verified against the DNA. Germline loops: CDR1 SEHNR, CDR2 FQNEAQ (reference sequence). The CDR3 has 13 residues if both end residues are counted. The CDR3 reads CASILGTGYGYTF.

The J gene is TRBJ2-3, the V gene TRBV7-2; 9 bases are shared with TRBD2. The V gene end was trimmed by 6 bases and the J gene end by 4 bases; junction bases not matched to a gene: 5. This CDR3 spans 14 amino acids. CDR1 is SGHTA, CDR2 FQGNSA, per germline. The CDR3 nucleotides read TGTGCCAGCAGGGGGCCTAGCGGGGCAGATACGCAGTATTTT. Its protein is CASRGPSGADTQYF.

The J gene is TRBJ2-5, the V gene TRBV7-3, with D hard to call. Germline CDR1 is SGHTA and CDR2 is FQGTGA. The CDR3 totals 15 residues. V gave up 2 bases and J gave up 0 bases, with 10 bases separating them. CDR3 sequence reads: CASSLLPGYQETQYF. The CDR3 coding sequence is TGTGCCAGCAGCTTACTCCCAGGCTACCAAGAGACCCAGTACTTC.

The chain couples TRBV24-1 to TRBJ2-3; D perhaps matches TRBD1 (6 bases). Germline CDR1 and CDR2: KGHDR and SFDVKD. The CDR3 consists of 15 residues. Trimming left V 4 bases short and J 0 bases short, with 10 bases between. The CDR3 sequence is CATSDRTASTDTQYF. The CDR3, as DNA: TGTGCCACCAGTGACCGGACAGCGAGCACAGATACGCAGTATTTT.

The J gene is TRBJ2-7, the V gene TRBV2, with a possible D match to TRBD2 (5 bases). The CDR3 consists of 15 residues. Per the germline V gene, CDR1 is SNHLY and CDR2 is FYNNEI. The germline V and J ends were trimmed by 4 bases and 3 bases, with 16 bases remaining between them. The CDR3 bases are TGTGCCAGCAGTGGGAGGACCGTTGACCGCTACGAGCAGTACTTC. Protein sequence: CASSGRTVDRYEQYF.

The chain couples TRBV5-1 to TRBJ2-1; 7 bases agree with TRBD1. The J segment lost 0 bases and the V segment lost 3 bases, leaving 9 bases of the junction unmatched. Germline V gives CDR1 SGHRS, CDR2 YFSETQ. The CDR3 runs 17 residues. CDR3 nucleotides: TGCGCCAGCAGCTCCAGGACAGGACCGAGCTCCTACAATGAGCAGTTCTTC. The encoded protein is CASSSRTGPSSYNEQFF. Full variable domain (rest looked up from reference TRBV5-1 and TRBJ2-1): KAGVTQTPRYLIKTRGQQVTLSCSPISGHRSVSWYQQTPGQGLQFLFEYFSETQRNKGNFPGRFSGRQFSNSRSEMNVSTLELGDSALYLCASSSRTGPSSYNEQFFGPGTRLTVL.

The V call is TRBV5-1, the J call TRBJ2-5; D is uncertain. Germline loops: CDR1 SGHRS, CDR2 YFSETQ. The CDR3 has 17 residues. V shed 0 bases and J shed 1 base, with 16 bases lying between them. The CDR3 here is CASSLAGAGPSQETQYF. The CDR3, as DNA: TGCGCCAGCAGCTTGGCAGGTGCCGGTCCCTCCCAAGAGACCCAGTACTTC.

This clone was picked up one time. V gene TRBV6-6 combines with J gene TRBJ2-5, with 9 positions matching TRBD2. In germline, CDR1 is MNHNY, CDR2 SVGAGI (reference sequence). V gave up 4 bases and J gave up 4 bases; unmatched junction bases: 10. There are 16 residues in the CDR3. The CDR3, as DNA: TGTGCCAGCAGTTCCCTTGCTAGCGGGACGGGAGAGACCCAGTACTTC. This gives the protein CASSSLASGTGETQYF.

This chain links TRBV11-2 with TRBJ2-7; 8 nucleotides match TRBD1. V lost 5 bases to trimming and J lost 1 base; unmatched junction nucleotides: 4. CDR3 size: 14 residues. CDR1 is SGHAT, CDR2 FQNNGV, per germline. Written as DNA, the CDR3 is TGTGCCAGCAGCCCGGGACAGGTTTCCTACGAGCAGTACTTC. Translating gives CASSPGQVSYEQYF.

This CDR3 reads CAWSRGLAVSNEQFF. CDR3 coding DNA: TGTGCCTGGAGTAGGGGACTAGCCGTTTCCAATGAGCAGTTCTTC. The chain links TRBV30 to TRBJ2-1; 9 bases are a match to TRBD2. The CDR3 spans 15 residues. Germline V gene sequence: CDR1 GTSNPN, CDR2 SVGIG (reference sequence). Unmatched junction bases numbered 8, after V lost 2 bases and J lost 6 bases.

The V and J genes are TRBV5-6 and TRBJ1-5, with 10 bases matching TRBD1. Trimming at V came to 4 bases and at J to 4 bases, leaving 5 bases not matched to a gene. The CDR3 length is 15 residues. Germline CDR1 reads SGHDT; CDR2 reads YYEEEE. CDR3 amino acids: CASSPMGQGNQPQHF. CDR3 bases: TGTGCCAGCAGCCCTATGGGACAGGGGAATCAGCCCCAGCATTTT.

The chain uses TRBV10-2 and TRBJ2-3; 10 bases agree with TRBD2. CDR3 length equals 14 residues. Trimming removed 6 bases from V and 4 bases from J; junction bases left unmatched: 4. CDR1 WSHSY and CDR2 SAAADI come from the germline V gene. The DNA for the CDR3 is TGCGCCAGCAGATTAGCGGGGGGAGCAGATACGCAGTATTTT. It encodes CASRLAGGADTQYF.

The V call is TRBV4-2, the J call TRBJ1-1; 9 nucleotides match TRBD1. The CDR3 is 14 amino acids. Germline CDR1 and CDR2: LGHNA and YNFKEQ. After removal of 3 bases from V and 6 bases from J, the junction contained 5 bases not matched to a gene. The CDR3 loop is CASSQGDRVAEAFF. CDR3 bases: TGTGCCAGCAGCCAGGGGGACAGGGTGGCTGAAGCTTTCTTT.

The chain employs TRBV5-5 and TRBJ1-1; D is possibly TRBD1 (6 bases). Trimming took 1 base from V and 4 from J, leaving 11 bases between them. The CDR3 covers 14 residues. CDR1 and CDR2 from the germline V gene are SGHKS and YYEKEE (reference sequence). CDR3 in DNA: TGTGCCAGCAGCTTGTACTCAGGGGCCACTGAAGCTTTCTTT. Its protein is CASSLYSGATEAFF.